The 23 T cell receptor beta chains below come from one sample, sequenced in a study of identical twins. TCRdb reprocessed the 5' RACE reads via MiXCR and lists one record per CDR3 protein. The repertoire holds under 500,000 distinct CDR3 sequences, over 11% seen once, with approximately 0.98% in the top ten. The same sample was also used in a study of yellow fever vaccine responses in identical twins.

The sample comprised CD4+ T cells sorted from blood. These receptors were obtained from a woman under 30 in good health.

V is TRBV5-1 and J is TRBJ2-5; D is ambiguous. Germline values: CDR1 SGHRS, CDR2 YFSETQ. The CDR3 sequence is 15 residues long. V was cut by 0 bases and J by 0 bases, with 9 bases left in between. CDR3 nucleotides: TGCGCCAGCAGCTTGGGGGCCCTGTACCAAGAGACCCAGTACTTC. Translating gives CASSLGALYQETQYF.

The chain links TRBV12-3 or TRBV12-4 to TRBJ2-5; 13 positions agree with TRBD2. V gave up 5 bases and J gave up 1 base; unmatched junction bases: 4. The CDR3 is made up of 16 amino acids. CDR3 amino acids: CASSAGTSGTQETQYF. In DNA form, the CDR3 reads TGTGCCAGCAGTGCCGGGACTAGCGGGACCCAAGAGACCCAGTACTTC.

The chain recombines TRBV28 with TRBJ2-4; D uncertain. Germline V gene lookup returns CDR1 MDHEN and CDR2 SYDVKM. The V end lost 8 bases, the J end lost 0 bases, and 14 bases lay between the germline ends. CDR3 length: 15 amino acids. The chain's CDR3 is CASRQRALAKNIQYF. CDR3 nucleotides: TGTGCCAGCCGCCAAAGGGCACTAGCCAAAAACATTCAGTACTTC.

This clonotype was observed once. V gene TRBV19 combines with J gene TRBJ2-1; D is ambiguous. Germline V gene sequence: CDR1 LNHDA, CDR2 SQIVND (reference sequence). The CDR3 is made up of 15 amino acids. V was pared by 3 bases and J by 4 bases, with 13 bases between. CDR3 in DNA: TGTGCCAGTAGTATCGGCCAGCTCCAGTACAATGAGCAGTTCTTC. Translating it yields CASSIGQLQYNEQFF. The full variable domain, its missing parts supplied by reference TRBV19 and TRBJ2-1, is DGGITQSPKYLFRKEGQNVTLSCEQNLNHDAMYWYRQDPGQGLRLIYYSQIVNDFQKGDIAEGYSVSREKKESFPLTVTSAQKNPTAFYLCASSIGQLQYNEQFFGPGTRLTVL.

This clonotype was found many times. The CDR3 protein is CASSLDLHGYTF. In nucleotides, the CDR3 is TGTGCCAGCAGTTTAGATCTTCACGGCTACACCTTC. The chain has TRBV12-3 or TRBV12-4 and TRBJ1-2; no firm D call. The V end lost 1 base, the J end lost 8 bases, and 8 bases lay between the germline ends. The CDR3 runs 12 residues.

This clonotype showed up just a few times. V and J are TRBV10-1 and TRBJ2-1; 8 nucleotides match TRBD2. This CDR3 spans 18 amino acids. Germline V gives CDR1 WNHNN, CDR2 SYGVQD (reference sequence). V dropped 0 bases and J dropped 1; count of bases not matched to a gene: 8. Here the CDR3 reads CASSESRLAQGSYNEQFF. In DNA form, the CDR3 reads TGCGCCAGCAGTGAGTCAAGACTAGCGCAGGGGTCCTACAATGAGCAGTTCTTC.

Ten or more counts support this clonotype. The CDR3, as DNA: TGTGCCATCAGTGACCCCGGAGACAGAGCCTTGTCCGAACATGGCTACACCTTC. The encoded protein is CAISDPGDRALSEHGYTF. This chain joins TRBV10-3 and TRBJ1-2; perhaps TRBD1 as D (5 bases). This CDR3 spans 18 amino acids. The V end lost 3 bases, the J end lost 6 bases, and 26 bases lay between the germline ends. Germline values: CDR1 ENHRY, CDR2 SYGVKD.

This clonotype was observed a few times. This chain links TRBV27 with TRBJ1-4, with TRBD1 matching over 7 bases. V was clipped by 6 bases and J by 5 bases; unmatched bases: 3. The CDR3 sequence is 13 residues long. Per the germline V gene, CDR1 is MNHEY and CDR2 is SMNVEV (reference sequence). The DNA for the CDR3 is TGTGCCAGCAGGATACAGGGGAATGAAAAACTGTTTTTT. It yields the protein CASRIQGNEKLFF.

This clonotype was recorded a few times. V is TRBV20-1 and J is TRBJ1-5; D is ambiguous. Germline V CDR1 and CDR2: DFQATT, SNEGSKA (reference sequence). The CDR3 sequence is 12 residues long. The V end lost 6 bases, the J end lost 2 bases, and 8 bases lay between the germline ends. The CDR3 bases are TGCAGTGCCCTAGGAGGCAATCAGCCCCAGCATTTT. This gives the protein CSALGGNQPQHF.

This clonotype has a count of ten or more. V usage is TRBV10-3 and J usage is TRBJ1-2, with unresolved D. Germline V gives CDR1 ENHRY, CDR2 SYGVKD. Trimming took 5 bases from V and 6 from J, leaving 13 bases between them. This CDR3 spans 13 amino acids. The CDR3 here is CAISKDGYDGYTF. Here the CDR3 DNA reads TGTGCCATCAGTAAGGACGGGTATGATGGCTACACCTTC.

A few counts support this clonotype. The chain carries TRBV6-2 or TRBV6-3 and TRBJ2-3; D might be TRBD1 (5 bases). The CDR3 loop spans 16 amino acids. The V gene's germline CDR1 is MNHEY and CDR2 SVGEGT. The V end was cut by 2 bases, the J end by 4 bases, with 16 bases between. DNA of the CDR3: TGTGCCAGCAGTTACCTCGTGCCAAGGGGTGCAGATACGCAGTATTTT. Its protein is CASSYLVPRGADTQYF.

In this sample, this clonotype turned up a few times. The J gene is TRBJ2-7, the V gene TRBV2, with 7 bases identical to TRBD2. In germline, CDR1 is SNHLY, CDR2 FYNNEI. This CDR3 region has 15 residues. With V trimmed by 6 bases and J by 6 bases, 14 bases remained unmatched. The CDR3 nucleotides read TGTGCCAGCAGCGGGGGGTCGTCACCACGGAGCGAGCAGTACTTC. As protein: CASSGGSSPRSEQYF.

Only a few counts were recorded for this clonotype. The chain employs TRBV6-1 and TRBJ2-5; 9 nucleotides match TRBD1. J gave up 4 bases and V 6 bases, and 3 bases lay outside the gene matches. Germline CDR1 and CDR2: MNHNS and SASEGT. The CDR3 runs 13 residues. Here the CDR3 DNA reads TGTGCCAGCAGGACGACAGGGGGAGAGACCCAGTACTTC. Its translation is CASRTTGGETQYF.

The CDR3 coding sequence is TGTGCCAGCAGTTCTAGGGGTGGCGGGGCCAGGTCGGACACCATATATTTT. Translation gives CASSSRGGGARSDTIYF. The chain joins TRBV28 to TRBJ1-3, with a weak D call TRBD1 (5 bases). V lost 4 bases, J lost 8 bases, and 24 bases lay in between. The CDR3 spans 17 residues. Germline V gene data show CDR1 as MDHEN and CDR2 as SYDVKM.

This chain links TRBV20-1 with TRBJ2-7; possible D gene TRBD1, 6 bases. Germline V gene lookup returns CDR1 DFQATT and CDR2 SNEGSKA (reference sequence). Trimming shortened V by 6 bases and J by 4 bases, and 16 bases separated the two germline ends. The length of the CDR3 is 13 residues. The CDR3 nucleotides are TGCAGTGCAATCCGGGACACCAAATACGAGCAGTACTTC. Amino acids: CSAIRDTKYEQYF.

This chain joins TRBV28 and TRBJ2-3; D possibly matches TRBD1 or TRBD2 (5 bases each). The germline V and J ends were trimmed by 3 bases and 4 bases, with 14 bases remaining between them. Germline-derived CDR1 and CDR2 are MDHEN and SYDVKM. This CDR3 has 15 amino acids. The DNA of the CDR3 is TGTGCCAGCAGTTTTCGAGGGCCAGGGTCAGATACGCAGTATTTT. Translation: CASSFRGPGSDTQYF.

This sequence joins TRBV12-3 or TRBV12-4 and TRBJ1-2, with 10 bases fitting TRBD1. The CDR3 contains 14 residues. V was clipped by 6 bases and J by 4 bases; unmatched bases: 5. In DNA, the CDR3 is TGTGCCAGCAGCCCTGGGACAGGGGCCTATGGCTACACCTTC. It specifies CASSPGTGAYGYTF.

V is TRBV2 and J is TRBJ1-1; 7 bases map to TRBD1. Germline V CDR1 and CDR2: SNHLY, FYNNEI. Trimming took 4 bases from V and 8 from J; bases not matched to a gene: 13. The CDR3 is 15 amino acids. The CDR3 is CASSAENRGLAEAFF. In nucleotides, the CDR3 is TGTGCCAGCAGTGCCGAAAACAGGGGCCTCGCCGAAGCTTTCTTT.

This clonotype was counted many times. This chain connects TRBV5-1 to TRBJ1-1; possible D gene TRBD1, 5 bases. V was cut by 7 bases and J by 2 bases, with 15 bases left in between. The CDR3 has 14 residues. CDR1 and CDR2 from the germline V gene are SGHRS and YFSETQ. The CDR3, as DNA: TGCGCCAGCGCCCCGACGAGGGGTAACACTGAAGCTTTCTTT. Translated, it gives CASAPTRGNTEAFF. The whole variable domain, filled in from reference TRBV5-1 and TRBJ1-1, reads KAGVTQTPRYLIKTRGQQVTLSCSPISGHRSVSWYQQTPGQGLQFLFEYFSETQRNKGNFPGRFSGRQFSNSRSEMNVSTLELGDSALYLCASAPTRGNTEAFFGQGTRLTVV.

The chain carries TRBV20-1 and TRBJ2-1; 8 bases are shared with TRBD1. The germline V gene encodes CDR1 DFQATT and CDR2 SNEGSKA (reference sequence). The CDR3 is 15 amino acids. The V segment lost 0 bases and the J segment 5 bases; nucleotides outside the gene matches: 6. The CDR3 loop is CSARDPTGDDNEQFF. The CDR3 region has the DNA TGCAGTGCTAGAGATCCGACAGGGGATGACAATGAGCAGTTCTTC.

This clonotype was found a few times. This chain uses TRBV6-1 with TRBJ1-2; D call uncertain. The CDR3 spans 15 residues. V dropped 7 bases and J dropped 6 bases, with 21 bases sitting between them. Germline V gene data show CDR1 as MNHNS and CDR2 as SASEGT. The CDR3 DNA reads TGTGCCAGCATGGGCACATTTGGATCGATGGATGGCTACACCTTC. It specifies CASMGTFGSMDGYTF.

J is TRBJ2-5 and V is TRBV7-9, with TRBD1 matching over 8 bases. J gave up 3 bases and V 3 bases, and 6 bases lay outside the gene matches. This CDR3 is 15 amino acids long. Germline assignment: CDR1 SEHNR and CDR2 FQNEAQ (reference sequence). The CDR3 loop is CASSFGQGLKETQYF. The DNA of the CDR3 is TGTGCCAGCAGCTTTGGACAGGGATTAAAAGAGACCCAGTACTTC.

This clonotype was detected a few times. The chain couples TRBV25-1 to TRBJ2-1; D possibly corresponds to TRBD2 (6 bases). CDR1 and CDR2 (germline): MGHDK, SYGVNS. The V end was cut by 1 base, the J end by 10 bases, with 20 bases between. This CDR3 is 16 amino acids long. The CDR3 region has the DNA TGTGCCAGCAGTGAATCCGGGGCCGGCAGGAGGGCAGAGCAGTTCTTC. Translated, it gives CASSESGAGRRAEQFF.